The 17 T cell receptor beta chains in this list originate from one sample, sequenced in a study of blood T cell repertoires in COVID-19 (dated by TCRdb to about 2020). The library relied on the immunoSEQ multiplex PCR assay. Entries here come from immuneACCESS through TCRdb and include only in-frame sequences with V and J called. Some clones fail to appear in such tables; in the studies checked, an unresolved V gene covers under half of the shortfall, and the cause of the remainder is unknown. The sample table records over 70,000 clones; 60% to 80% of these occur just once. 2% to 2.5% of the sample goes to the ten largest clones. Sequenced input: peripheral blood. Source of these receptors: a man aged 70 or older with COVID-19, enrolled during active disease.

The chain employs TRBV29-1 and TRBJ2-1, with a tentative D call TRBD2 (6 bases). The V end was cut by 6 bases, the J end by 2 bases, with 14 bases between. This CDR3 region has 14 residues. Germline V gene sequence: CDR1 SQVTM, CDR2 ANQGSEA. The CDR3 nucleotides are TGCAGCGTCTTAGCGGACGTTCCCTACAATGAGCAGTTCTTC. This translates into CSVLADVPYNEQFF.

Of note for this clone: The junction departs from germline at one end; a sequencing error may be responsible. This chain joins TRBV19 and TRBJ1-5; 8 nucleotides match TRBD1. The CDR3 runs 13 residues. The germline V gene encodes CDR1 LNHDA and CDR2 SQIVND (reference sequence). The CDR3, as DNA: TGTGCCAGTAGTCAGGGGGCGTATTCAGCCGTGGGTTTT. As protein: CASSQGAYSAVGF.

The CDR3 DNA sequence: TGTGCCAGCAGCCACCAGCTAGGGGGACAGGGGAGTACCGGGGAGCTGTTTTTT. It encodes CASSHQLGGQGSTGELFF. The rearrangement uses TRBV7-9 and TRBJ2-2; TRBD1 matches 10 bases. The CDR3 extends over 18 amino acids. Germline trimming cut 5 bases from V and 5 bases from J; bases unmatched to any gene: 14. CDR1 SEHNR and CDR2 FQNEAQ come from the germline V gene (reference sequence). Full variable domain (rest looked up from reference TRBV7-9 and TRBJ2-2): DTGVSQNPRHKITKRGQNVTFRCDPISEHNRLYWYRQTLGQGPEFLTYFQNEAQLEKSRLLSDRFSAERPKGSFSTLEIQRTEQGDSAMYLCASSHQLGGQGSTGELFFGEGSRLTVL.

The chain uses TRBV12-5 and TRBJ1-5; perhaps TRBD1 as D (6 bases). This CDR3 contains 12 residues. Trimming removed 7 bases from V and 4 bases from J, with 8 bases in between. Germline V CDR1 and CDR2: LGHNT, FRNRAP. CDR3 region: CASAQGNQPQHF. The CDR3, as DNA: TGTGCTAGTGCACAGGGTAATCAGCCCCAGCATTTT.

V gene TRBV7-2 combines with J gene TRBJ1-1; 7 bases are a match to TRBD1. Trimming removed 2 bases from V and 4 bases from J; junction bases left unmatched: 4. The CDR3 extends over 14 amino acids. Germline V gene sequence: CDR1 SGHTA, CDR2 FQGNSA. The CDR3 loop reads CASSLNQGGTEAFF. The DNA of the CDR3 is TGTGCCAGCAGCTTAAACCAGGGGGGCACTGAAGCTTTCTTT.

This chain joins TRBV30 and TRBJ2-7, with D tentatively TRBD1 (6 bases). CDR1 and CDR2 from the germline V gene are GTSNPN and SVGIG (reference sequence). V dropped 0 bases and J dropped 6 bases, with 6 bases sitting between them. The CDR3 loop spans 11 amino acids. CDR3 nucleotides: TGTGCCTGGAGTGTACAGGGCGAGCAGTACTTC. Translating gives CAWSVQGEQYF.

J is TRBJ2-2 and V is TRBV9; no clear D gene. Germline assignment: CDR1 SGDLS and CDR2 YYNGEE. This CDR3 is built from 13 residues. The germline V and J ends were trimmed by 1 base and 6 bases, with 7 bases remaining between them. As DNA, the CDR3 is TGTGCCAGCAGCGTAAGCTTCGCCGGGGAGCTGTTTTTT. Translated: CASSVSFAGELFF.

In nucleotides, the CDR3 is TGTGCCAGCAGTTTTTCCGGGACAGGGGGCGCCGAGCAGTACTTC. The encoded protein is CASSFSGTGGAEQYF. The chain combines TRBV2 with TRBJ2-7, with 12 bases aligning to TRBD1. This CDR3 has 15 residues. Germline V lookup: CDR1 SNHLY, CDR2 FYNNEI. V gave up 5 bases and J gave up 6 bases; unmatched junction bases: 8.

This chain joins TRBV7-6 and TRBJ2-5, with 13 bases that match TRBD2. The length of the CDR3 is 16 residues. Germline values: CDR1 SGHVS, CDR2 FNYEAQ. J was trimmed by 6 bases and V by 4 bases; bases with no gene match: 8. The CDR3 DNA is TGTGCCAGCAGCTCCTGGACTAGCGGGAGCCGGCAGACCCAGTACTTC. It is translated as CASSSWTSGSRQTQYF.

The chain recombines TRBV7-2 with TRBJ1-5; TRBD1 might be the D (5 bases). CDR1 is SGHTA and CDR2 is FQGNSA in the germline V gene. V was pared by 4 bases and J by 3 bases, with 13 bases between. The CDR3 is 15 amino acids. The CDR3 reads CASSSGGVSNQPQHF. The CDR3 DNA reads TGTGCCAGCAGCTCCGGAGGGGTTTCCAATCAGCCCCAGCATTTT.

This clone was seen once. The rearrangement uses TRBV4-1 and TRBJ2-1; D is perhaps TRBD1 (6 bases). V lost 5 bases to trimming and J lost 7 bases, with 9 bases between them. The CDR3 is made up of 12 amino acids. The germline V gene has CDR1 MGHRA and CDR2 YSYEKL. CDR3 sequence (DNA): TGCGCCAGCAGCAGGCAGGGGAATGAGCAGTTCTTC. It is translated as CASSRQGNEQFF.

The chain joins TRBV6-2 or TRBV6-3 to TRBJ1-6; the D is unclear. Germline-derived CDR1 and CDR2 are MNHEY and SVGEGT. This CDR3 has 14 residues. The V end was cut by 2 bases, the J end by 7 bases, with 9 bases between. This chain's CDR3 is CASSYDGRNSPLHF. Here the CDR3 DNA reads TGTGCCAGCAGTTACGATGGCAGAAATTCACCCCTCCACTTT.

V gene TRBV19 combines with J gene TRBJ1-5, with TRBD1 matching 10 bases. Germline values: CDR1 LNHDA, CDR2 SQIVND (reference sequence). Unmatched junction bases numbered 8, after V lost 8 bases and J lost 1 base. CDR3 length equals 16 residues. The CDR3 DNA follows: TGTGCCAGTTATGGACAGGGGGGTTGGAGCAATCAGCCCCAGCATTTT. Protein: CASYGQGGWSNQPQHF.

The sample holds one count of this clone. The CDR3 loop reads CASSLVSASNTGELFF. The DNA of the CDR3 is TGTGCCAGCAGCCTGGTGAGTGCATCGAACACCGGGGAGCTGTTTTTT. This rearrangement joins TRBV5-4 to TRBJ2-2; D is undetermined. Germline V gene lookup returns CDR1 SGHNT and CDR2 YYREEE (reference sequence). CDR3 length: 16 amino acids. V was shortened by 4 bases and J by 0 bases, with 13 bases between the two germline ends.

The chain uses TRBV27 and TRBJ1-1, with 10 bases matching TRBD1. V shed 4 bases and J 1 base; nucleotides not matched to a gene: 15. Germline V gives CDR1 MNHEY, CDR2 SMNVEV (reference sequence). CDR3 length: 19 residues. CDR3 sequence reads: CASSWGTGEVRRPNTEAFF. The CDR3 bases are TGTGCCAGCAGTTGGGGGACAGGGGAAGTAAGGAGGCCGAACACTGAAGCTTTCTTT.

V is TRBV19 and J is TRBJ1-5; D is ambiguous. The germline V gene has CDR1 LNHDA and CDR2 SQIVND (reference sequence). CDR3 length equals 13 residues. Trimming stripped 7 bases from V and 6 bases from J, with 13 bases between. The DNA for the CDR3 is TGTGCCAGTACTCCCCGGGATCGTCAGCCCCAGCATTTT. This codes for CASTPRDRQPQHF.

The chain uses TRBV27 and TRBJ1-2; 10 bases map to TRBD1. There are 14 residues in the CDR3. After removal of 3 bases from V and 7 bases from J, the junction contained 5 bases not matched to a gene. Germline V CDR1 and CDR2: MNHEY, SMNVEV (reference sequence). This chain's CDR3 is CASSFAGTGAGYTF. The CDR3 nucleotides are TGTGCCAGCAGTTTTGCCGGGACAGGGGCTGGCTACACCTTC.